This T cell receptor (beta chain) is drawn from a study of blood T cells in healthy people across ages. A note on this clonotype: Its antigen remains unidentified.

A sample-barcoded 5' primer and a J-beta primer mix were used in a second PCR of roughly 6 to 11 cycles. TCRdb redid the calling of the 5' RACE reads with MiXCR, one entry per CDR3 protein. The sample consists of approximately 1,000,000 distinct CDR3 sequences, 35% to 40% of them appearing once. Trimming took off 1 base at V and 6 bases at J, with 5 bases between the two ends. CDR1 SGDLS and CDR2 YYNGEE come from the germline V gene. The CDR3 sequence is 12 residues long. Study outcomes and limitations: Significant beta diversity loss was already apparent by age 40, declining roughly linearly. Donor CMV status, an unknown factor, possibly confounded changes in expanded clonotypes. It was the long-lived donors that had more naive CD4+ cells and higher diversity than aged donors.

The specimen sequenced was blood. This sequence originates from a man aged 18-30 years in good health. The chain combines TRBV9 with TRBJ2-1; D remains unclear. The CDR3 here is CASSVNPNEQFF. In nucleotides, the CDR3 is TGTGCCAGCAGCGTAAATCCCAATGAGCAGTTCTTC.